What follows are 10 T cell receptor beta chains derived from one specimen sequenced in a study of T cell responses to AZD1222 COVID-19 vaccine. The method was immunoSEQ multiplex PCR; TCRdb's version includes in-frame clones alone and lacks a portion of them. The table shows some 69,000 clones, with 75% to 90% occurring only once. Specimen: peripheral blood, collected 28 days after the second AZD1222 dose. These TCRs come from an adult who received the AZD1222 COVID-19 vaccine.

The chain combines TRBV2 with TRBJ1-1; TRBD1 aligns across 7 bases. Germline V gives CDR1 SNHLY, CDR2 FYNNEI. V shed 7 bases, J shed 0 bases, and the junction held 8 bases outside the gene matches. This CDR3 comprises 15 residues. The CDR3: CASKRAGQLNTEAFF. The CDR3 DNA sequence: TGTGCCAGCAAAAGGGCGGGACAGCTGAACACTGAAGCTTTCTTT. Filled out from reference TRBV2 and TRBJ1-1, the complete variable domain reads EPEVTQTPSHQVTQMGQEVILRCVPISNHLYFYWYRQILGQKVEFLVSFYNNEISEKSEIFDDQFSVERPDGSNFTLKIRSTKLEDSAMYFCASKRAGQLNTEAFFGQGTRLTVV.

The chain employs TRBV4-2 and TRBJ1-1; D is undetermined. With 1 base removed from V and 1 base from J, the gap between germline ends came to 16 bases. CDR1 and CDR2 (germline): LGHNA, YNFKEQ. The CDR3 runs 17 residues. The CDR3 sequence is CASSQAYLSDSNTEAFF. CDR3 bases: TGTGCCAGCAGCCAAGCATATCTTTCGGACTCGAACACTGAAGCTTTCTTT.

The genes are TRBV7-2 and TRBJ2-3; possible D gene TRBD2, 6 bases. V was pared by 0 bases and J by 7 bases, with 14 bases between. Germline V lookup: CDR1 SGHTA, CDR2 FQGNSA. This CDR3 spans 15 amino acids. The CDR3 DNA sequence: TGTGCCAGCAGCTTAGCGGCGGGAAATTGGAATACGCAGTATTTT. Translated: CASSLAAGNWNTQYF. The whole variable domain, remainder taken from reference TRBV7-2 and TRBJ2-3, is GAGVSQSPSNKVTEKGKDVELRCDPISGHTALYWYRQSLGQGLEFLIYFQGNSAPDKSGLPSDRFSAERTGGSVSTLTIQRTQQEDSAVYLCASSLAAGNWNTQYFGPGTRLTVL.

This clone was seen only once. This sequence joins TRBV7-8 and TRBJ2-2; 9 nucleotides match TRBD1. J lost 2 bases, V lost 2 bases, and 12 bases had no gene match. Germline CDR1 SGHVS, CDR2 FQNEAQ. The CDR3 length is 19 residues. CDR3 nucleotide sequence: TGTGCCAGCAGCTTACTTGGGACAGGGTCCCCCTTAAACACCGGGGAGCTGTTTTTT. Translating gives CASSLLGTGSPLNTGELFF. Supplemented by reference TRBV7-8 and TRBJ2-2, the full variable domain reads GAGVSQSPRYKVAKRGQDVALRCDPISGHVSLFWYQQALGQGPEFLTYFQNEAQLDKSGLPSDRFFAERPEGSVSTLKIQRTQQEDSAVYLCASSLLGTGSPLNTGELFFGEGSRLTVL.

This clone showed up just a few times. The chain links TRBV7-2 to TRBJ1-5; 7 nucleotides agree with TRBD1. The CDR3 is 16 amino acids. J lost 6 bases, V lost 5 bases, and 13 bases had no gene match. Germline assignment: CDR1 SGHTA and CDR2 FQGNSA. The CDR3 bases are TGTGCCAGCAGCATACGACAGGGTATGGGAAGTCAGCCCCAGCATTTT. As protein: CASSIRQGMGSQPQHF. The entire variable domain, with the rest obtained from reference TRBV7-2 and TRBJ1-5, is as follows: GAGVSQSPSNKVTEKGKDVELRCDPISGHTALYWYRQSLGQGLEFLIYFQGNSAPDKSGLPSDRFSAERTGGSVSTLTIQRTQQEDSAVYLCASSIRQGMGSQPQHFGDGTRLSIL.

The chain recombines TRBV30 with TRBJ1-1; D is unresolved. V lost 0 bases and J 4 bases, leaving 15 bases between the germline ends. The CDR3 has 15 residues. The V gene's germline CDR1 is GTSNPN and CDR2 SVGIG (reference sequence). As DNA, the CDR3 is TGTGCCTGGAGTGTTCGTTGGTTTCGGAGCACTGAAGCTTTCTTT. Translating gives CAWSVRWFRSTEAFF.

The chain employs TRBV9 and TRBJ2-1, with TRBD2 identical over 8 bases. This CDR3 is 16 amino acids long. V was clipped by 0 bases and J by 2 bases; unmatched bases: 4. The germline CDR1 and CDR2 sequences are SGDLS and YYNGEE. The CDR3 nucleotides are TGTGCCAGCAGCGTAGGCCAGGGACTAGCCTACAATGAGCAGTTCTTC. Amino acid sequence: CASSVGQGLAYNEQFF. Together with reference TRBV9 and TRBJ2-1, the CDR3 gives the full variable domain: DSGVTQTPKHLITATGQRVTLRCSPRSGDLSVYWYQQSLDQGLQFLIQYYNGEERAKGNILERFSAQQFPDLHSELNLSSLELGDSALYFCASSVGQGLAYNEQFFGPGTRLTVL.

The CDR3, as DNA: TGTGCCAGCAGCTTGGAGGTTGGCAGAACCTATGGCTACACCTTC. Translated: CASSLEVGRTYGYTF. This rearrangement joins TRBV5-4 to TRBJ1-2; D is ambiguous. V gave up 0 bases and J gave up 4 bases, with 13 bases separating them. Germline V gene sequence: CDR1 SGHNT, CDR2 YYREEE (reference sequence). This CDR3 contains 15 residues.

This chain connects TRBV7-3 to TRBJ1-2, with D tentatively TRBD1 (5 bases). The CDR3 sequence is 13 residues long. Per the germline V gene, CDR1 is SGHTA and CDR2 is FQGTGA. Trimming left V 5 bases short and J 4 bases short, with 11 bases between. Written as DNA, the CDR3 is TGTGCCAGCAGCCCACTGGGGACCTATGGCTACACCTTC. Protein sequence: CASSPLGTYGYTF.

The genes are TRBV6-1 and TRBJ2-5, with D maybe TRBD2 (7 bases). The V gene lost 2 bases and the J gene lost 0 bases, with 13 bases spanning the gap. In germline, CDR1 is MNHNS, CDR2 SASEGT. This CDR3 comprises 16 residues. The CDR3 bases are TGTGCCAGCAGTGAACGGGCGGGGGCCAACCAAGAGACCCAGTACTTC. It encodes CASSERAGANQETQYF.